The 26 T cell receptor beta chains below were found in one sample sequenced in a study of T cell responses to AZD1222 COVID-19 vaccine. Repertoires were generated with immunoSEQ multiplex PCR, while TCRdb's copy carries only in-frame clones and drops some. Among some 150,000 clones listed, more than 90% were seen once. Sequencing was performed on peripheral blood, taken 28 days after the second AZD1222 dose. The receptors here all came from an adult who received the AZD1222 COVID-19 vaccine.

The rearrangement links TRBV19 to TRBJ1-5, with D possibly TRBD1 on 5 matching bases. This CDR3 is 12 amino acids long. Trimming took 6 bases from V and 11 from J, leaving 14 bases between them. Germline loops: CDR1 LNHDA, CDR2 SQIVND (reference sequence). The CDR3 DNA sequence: TGTGCCAGTAGCACATGGGGGAGGTCCCAGCATTTT. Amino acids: CASSTWGRSQHF.

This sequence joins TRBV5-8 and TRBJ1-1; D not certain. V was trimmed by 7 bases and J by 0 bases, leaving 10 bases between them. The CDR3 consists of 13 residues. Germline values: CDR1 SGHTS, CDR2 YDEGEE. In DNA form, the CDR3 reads TGTGCCAGCCGAGCAGGTCTGAACACTGAAGCTTTCTTT. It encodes CASRAGLNTEAFF.

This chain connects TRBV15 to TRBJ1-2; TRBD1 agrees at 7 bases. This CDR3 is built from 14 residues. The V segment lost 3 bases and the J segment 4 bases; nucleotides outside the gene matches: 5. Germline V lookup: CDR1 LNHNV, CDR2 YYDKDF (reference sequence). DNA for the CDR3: TGTGCCACCAGCAGGGAAGCAGGGGGCTATGGCTACACCTTC. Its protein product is CATSREAGGYGYTF.

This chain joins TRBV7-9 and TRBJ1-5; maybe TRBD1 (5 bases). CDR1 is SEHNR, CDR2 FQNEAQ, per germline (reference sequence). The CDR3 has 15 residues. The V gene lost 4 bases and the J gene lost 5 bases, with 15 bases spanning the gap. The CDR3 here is CASSSLAQGDQPQHF. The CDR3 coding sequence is TGTGCCAGCAGCTCCCTTGCCCAGGGCGATCAGCCCCAGCATTTT.

CDR3 sequence: CAWSTPGGYYGYTF. CDR3 in DNA: TGTGCCTGGAGTACTCCGGGGGGATACTATGGCTACACCTTC. J is TRBJ1-2 and V is TRBV30; maybe TRBD1 (5 bases). The CDR3 sequence is 14 residues long. Trimming left V 2 bases short and J 3 bases short, with 13 bases between. Germline values: CDR1 GTSNPN, CDR2 SVGIG (reference sequence).

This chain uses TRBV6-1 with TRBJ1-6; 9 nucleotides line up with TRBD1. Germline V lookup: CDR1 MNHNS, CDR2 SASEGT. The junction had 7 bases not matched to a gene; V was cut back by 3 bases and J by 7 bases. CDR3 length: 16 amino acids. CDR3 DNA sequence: TGTGCCAGCAGTGAGATTGGGACAGGGAGCAATTCACCCCTCCACTTT. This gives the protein CASSEIGTGSNSPLHF.

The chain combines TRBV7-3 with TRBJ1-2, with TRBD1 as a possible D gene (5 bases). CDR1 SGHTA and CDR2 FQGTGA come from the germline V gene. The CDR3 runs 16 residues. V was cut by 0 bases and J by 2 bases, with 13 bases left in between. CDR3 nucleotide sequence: TGTGCCAGCAGCTTAACGCAAGGGGCAAACAACTATGGCTACACCTTC. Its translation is CASSLTQGANNYGYTF.

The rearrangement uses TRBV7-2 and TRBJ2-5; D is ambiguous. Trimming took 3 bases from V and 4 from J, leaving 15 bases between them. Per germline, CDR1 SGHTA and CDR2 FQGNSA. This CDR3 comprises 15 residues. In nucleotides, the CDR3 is TGTGCCAGCAGCTTCGGACGACAACTAAGAGAGACCCAGTACTTC. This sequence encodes CASSFGRQLRETQYF.

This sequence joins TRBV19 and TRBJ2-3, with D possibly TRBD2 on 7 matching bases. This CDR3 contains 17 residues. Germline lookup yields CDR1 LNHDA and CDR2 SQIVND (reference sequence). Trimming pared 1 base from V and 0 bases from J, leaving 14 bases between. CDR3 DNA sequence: TGTGCCAGTAGTATAGGAAACGGGGGGCCGAGCACAGATACGCAGTATTTT. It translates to CASSIGNGGPSTDTQYF.

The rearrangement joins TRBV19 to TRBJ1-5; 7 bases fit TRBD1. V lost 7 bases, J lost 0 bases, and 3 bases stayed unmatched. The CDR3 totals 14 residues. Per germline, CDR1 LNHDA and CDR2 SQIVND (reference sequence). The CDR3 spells CASKTGNSNQPQHF. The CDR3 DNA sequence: TGTGCCAGTAAGACAGGGAATAGCAATCAGCCCCAGCATTTT.

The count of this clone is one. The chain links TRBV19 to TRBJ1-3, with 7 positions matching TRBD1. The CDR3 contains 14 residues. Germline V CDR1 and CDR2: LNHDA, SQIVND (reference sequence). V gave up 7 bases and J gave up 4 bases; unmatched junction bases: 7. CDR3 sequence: CASTWTGGGNTIYF. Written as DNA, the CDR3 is TGTGCCAGTACTTGGACAGGCGGAGGAAACACCATATATTTT.

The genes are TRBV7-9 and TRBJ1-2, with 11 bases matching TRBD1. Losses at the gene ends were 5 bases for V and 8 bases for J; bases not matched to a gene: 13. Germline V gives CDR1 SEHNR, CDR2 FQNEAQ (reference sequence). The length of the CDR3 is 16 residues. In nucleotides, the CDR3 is TGTGCCAGCAGCCCCATGGACTTGGACAGGGGGCTGGGCTACACCTTC. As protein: CASSPMDLDRGLGYTF.

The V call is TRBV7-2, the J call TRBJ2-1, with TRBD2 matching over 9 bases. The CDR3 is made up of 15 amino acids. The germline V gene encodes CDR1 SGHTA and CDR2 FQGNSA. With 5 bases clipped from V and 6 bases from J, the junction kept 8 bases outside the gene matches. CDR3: CASSPVAGGINEQFF. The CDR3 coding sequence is TGTGCCAGCAGCCCCGTCGCGGGGGGGATCAATGAGCAGTTCTTC.

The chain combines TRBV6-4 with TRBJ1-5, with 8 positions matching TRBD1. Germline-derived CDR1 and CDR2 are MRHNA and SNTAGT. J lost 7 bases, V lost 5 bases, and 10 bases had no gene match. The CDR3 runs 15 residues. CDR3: CASSTDRVRGQPQHF. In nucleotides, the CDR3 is TGTGCCAGCAGTACGGACAGGGTCAGGGGGCAGCCCCAGCATTTT.

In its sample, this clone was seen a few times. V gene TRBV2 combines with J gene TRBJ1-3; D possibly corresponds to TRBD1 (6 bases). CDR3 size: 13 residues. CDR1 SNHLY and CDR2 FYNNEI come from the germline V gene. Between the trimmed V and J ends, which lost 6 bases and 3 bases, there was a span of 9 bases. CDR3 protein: CASSLTGGNTIYF. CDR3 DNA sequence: TGTGCCAGCAGCCTGACAGGTGGAAACACCATATATTTT. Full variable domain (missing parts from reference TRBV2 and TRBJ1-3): EPEVTQTPSHQVTQMGQEVILRCVPISNHLYFYWYRQILGQKVEFLVSFYNNEISEKSEIFDDQFSVERPDGSNFTLKIRSTKLEDSAMYFCASSLTGGNTIYFGEGSWLTVV.

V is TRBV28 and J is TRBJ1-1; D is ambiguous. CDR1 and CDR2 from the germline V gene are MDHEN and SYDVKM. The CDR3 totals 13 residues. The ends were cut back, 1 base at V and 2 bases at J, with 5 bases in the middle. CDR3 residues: CASSLSVNTEAFF. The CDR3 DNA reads TGTGCCAGCAGTTTATCTGTTAACACTGAAGCTTTCTTT.

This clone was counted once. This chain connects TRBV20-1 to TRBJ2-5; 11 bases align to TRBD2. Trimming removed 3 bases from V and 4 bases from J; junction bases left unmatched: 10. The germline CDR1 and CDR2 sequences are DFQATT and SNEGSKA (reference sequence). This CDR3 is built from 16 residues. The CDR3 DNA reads TGCAGTGCTAGTCGGGGCGGGCTAGCGGGAGGAGAGACCCAGTACTTC. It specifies CSASRGGLAGGETQYF.

CDR3 protein: CASSDLGAQYF. CDR3 coding DNA: TGTGCCAGCAGCGATCTCGGGGCGCAGTATTTT. The chain links TRBV9 to TRBJ2-3; tentative D call: TRBD2 (5 bases). The CDR3 loop spans 11 amino acids. Trimming removed 3 bases at V and 10 bases at J, with 9 bases between. Germline V lookup: CDR1 SGDLS, CDR2 YYNGEE.

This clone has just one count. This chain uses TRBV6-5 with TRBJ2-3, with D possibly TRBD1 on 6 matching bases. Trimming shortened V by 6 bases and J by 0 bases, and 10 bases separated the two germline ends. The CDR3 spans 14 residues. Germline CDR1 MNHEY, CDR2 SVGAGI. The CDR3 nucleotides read TGTGCCAGCAGGGACAGAACCAGCACAGATACGCAGTATTTT. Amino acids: CASRDRTSTDTQYF.

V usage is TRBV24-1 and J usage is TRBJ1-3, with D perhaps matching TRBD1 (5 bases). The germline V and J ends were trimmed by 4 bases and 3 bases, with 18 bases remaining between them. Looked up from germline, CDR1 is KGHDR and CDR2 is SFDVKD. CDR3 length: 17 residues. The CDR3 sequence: CATSDKSRGTVGNTIYF. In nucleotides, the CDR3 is TGTGCCACCAGTGACAAATCCCGGGGGACCGTTGGAAACACCATATATTTT.

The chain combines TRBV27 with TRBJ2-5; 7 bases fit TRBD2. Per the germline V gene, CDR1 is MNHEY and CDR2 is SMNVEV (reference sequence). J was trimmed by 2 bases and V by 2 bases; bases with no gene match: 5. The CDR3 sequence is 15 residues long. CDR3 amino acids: CASSLRGLPQETQYF. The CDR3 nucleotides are TGTGCCAGCAGTTTACGGGGACTACCACAAGAGACCCAGTACTTC.

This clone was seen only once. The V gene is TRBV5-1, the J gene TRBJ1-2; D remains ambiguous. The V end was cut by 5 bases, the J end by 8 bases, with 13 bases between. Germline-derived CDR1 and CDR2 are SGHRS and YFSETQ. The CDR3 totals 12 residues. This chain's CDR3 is CASSQREGGYTF. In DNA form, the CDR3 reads TGCGCCAGCAGTCAGAGGGAAGGAGGCTACACCTTC.

The CDR3 region is CASSQDYRPGAEAFF. In DNA form, the CDR3 reads TGTGCCAGCAGCCAAGATTACAGGCCAGGCGCTGAAGCTTTCTTT. This rearrangement joins TRBV3-1 (or the pseudogene TRBV3-2) to TRBJ1-1; D is perhaps TRBD1 (5 bases). The CDR3 spans 15 residues. V was cut by 0 bases and J by 6 bases, with 14 bases left in between. Germline CDR1 reads LGHDT; CDR2 reads YNNKEL (reference sequence).

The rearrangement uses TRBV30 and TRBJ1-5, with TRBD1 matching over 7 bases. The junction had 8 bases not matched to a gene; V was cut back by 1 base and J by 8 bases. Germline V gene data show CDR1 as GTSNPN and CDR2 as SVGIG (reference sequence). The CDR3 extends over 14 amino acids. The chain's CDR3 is CAWSEGGPREPQHF. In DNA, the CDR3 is TGTGCCTGGAGTGAAGGGGGCCCCCGGGAGCCCCAGCATTTT. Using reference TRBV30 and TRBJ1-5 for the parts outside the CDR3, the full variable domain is SQTIHQWPATLVQPVGSPLSLECTVEGTSNPNLYWYRQAAGRGLQLLFYSVGIGQISSEVPQNLSASRPQDRQFILSSKKLLLSDSGFYLCAWSEGGPREPQHFGDGTRLSIL.

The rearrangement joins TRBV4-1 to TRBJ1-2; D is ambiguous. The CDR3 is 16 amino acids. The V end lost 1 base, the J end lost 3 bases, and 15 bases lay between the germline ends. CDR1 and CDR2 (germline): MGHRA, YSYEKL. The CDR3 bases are TGCGCCAGCAGCCAAGTCTGGGCAGCCGGGGACTATGGCTACACCTTC. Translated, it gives CASSQVWAAGDYGYTF.

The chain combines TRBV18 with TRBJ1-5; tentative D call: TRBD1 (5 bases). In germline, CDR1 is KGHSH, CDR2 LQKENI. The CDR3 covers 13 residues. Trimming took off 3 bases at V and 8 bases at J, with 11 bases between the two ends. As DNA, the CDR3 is TGTGCCAGCTCACCGACAGTGCCCGAGCCCCAGCATTTT. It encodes CASSPTVPEPQHF.